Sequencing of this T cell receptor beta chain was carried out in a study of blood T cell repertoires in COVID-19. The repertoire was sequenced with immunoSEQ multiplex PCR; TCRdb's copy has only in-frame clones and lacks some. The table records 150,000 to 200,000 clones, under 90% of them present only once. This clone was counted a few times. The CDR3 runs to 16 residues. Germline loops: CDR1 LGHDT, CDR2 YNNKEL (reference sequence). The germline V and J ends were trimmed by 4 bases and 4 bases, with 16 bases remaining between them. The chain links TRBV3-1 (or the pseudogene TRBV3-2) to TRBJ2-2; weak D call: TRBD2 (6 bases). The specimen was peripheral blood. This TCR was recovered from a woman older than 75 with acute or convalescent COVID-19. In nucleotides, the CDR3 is TGTGCCAGCAGCCGAGGTGCGGGACGGGTCACCGGGGAGCTGTTTTTT. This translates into CASSRGAGRVTGELFF.